This is a list of T cell receptor beta chains from one sample in a study of human T cells and chemical hapten exposure. TCRdb reanalysed the RACE reads using MiXCR and keeps one entry per CDR3 protein. The data show about 400,000 distinct CDR3 sequences, around 6% seen once. The starting material was whole blood, obtained in connection with sensitization to the hapten diphenylcyclopropenone (DPC). The receptors here all came from a woman aged 18 to 35 with alopecia areata. Some clones in this sample may be carry-over from other donors' samples. Each CDR3 is given with its conserved first and last residue. Each record gives: CDR3 DNA, CDR3 protein, D gene, V gene, J gene, clone size. A D gene is named only where the DNA matches it firmly. Rows give clone size only sometimes, using once, few, many, or a class for an expanded clone.

cdr3_nt: TGTGCCAGCAGCTTAGTGGGACAGGGGGCTGGAGGCACTGAAGCTTTCTTT
cdr3_aa: CASSLVGQGAGGTEAFF
d_call: TRBD1
v_call: TRBV7-2
j_call: TRBJ1-1
clone_size: many

cdr3_nt: TGTGCCAGCAGCCCCTCTACACGTTCCGGGGAGCTGTTTTTT
cdr3_aa: CASSPSTRSGELFF
d_call: NA
v_call: TRBV13
j_call: TRBJ2-2
clone_size: many

cdr3_nt: TGTGCCAGCAGGCTTAGTGGATCGGGCGAAAAACTGTTTTTT
cdr3_aa: CASRLSGSGEKLFF
d_call: NA
v_call: TRBV27
j_call: TRBJ1-4
clone_size: many

cdr3_nt: TGTGCCAGCTCACCGTCGAACTATGGCTACACCTTC
cdr3_aa: CASSPSNYGYTF
d_call: NA
v_call: TRBV18
j_call: TRBJ1-2
clone_size: NA

cdr3_nt: TGTGCCAGCAGACCTCTGCGCGGGGGGTCCGGCGTGGAGTTCTTC
cdr3_aa: CASRPLRGGSGVEFF
d_call: TRBD2
v_call: TRBV11-2
j_call: TRBJ2-1
clone_size: NA

cdr3_nt: TGTGCCAGCAGTTACGACAGGGATAGCAATCAGCCCCAGCATTTT
cdr3_aa: CASSYDRDSNQPQHF
d_call: TRBD1
v_call: TRBV6-5
j_call: TRBJ1-5
clone_size: many

cdr3_nt: TGTGCCATCAGTGATATGGGACTGCATGGCTACACCTTC
cdr3_aa: CAISDMGLHGYTF
d_call: NA
v_call: TRBV10-3
j_call: TRBJ1-2
clone_size: few

cdr3_nt: TGTGCCAGCAGCTACGGACGGCAGAGCACAGATACGCAGTATTTT
cdr3_aa: CASSYGRQSTDTQYF
d_call: NA
v_call: TRBV7-9
j_call: TRBJ2-3
clone_size: many

cdr3_nt: TGCAGTGCTAGAGTAATAGCGGGAAGCACAGATACGCAGTATTTT
cdr3_aa: CSARVIAGSTDTQYF
d_call: TRBD2
v_call: TRBV20-1
j_call: TRBJ2-3
clone_size: many

cdr3_nt: TGTGCCAGCAGTACCCGGGGAGGGAACAGTGAGCAGTTCTTC
cdr3_aa: CASSTRGGNSEQFF
d_call: TRBD2
v_call: TRBV12-3/TRBV12-4
j_call: TRBJ2-1
clone_size: few

cdr3_nt: TGTGCCAGCAGTTCTTCCGGGACAGTTAATTCACCCCTCCACTTT
cdr3_aa: CASSSSGTVNSPLHF
d_call: TRBD1
v_call: TRBV28
j_call: TRBJ1-6
clone_size: many

cdr3_nt: TGTGCCATCAGTGAATGGGCAGGGGGGTTGACTGAGTCTGGAAACACCATATATTTT
cdr3_aa: CAISEWAGGLTESGNTIYF
d_call: TRBD1
v_call: TRBV10-3
j_call: TRBJ1-3
clone_size: few

cdr3_nt: TGCAGTGCTAGAGATTCCGGGACAGGCACAGATACGCAGTATTTT
cdr3_aa: CSARDSGTGTDTQYF
d_call: TRBD1
v_call: TRBV20-1
j_call: TRBJ2-3
clone_size: NA

cdr3_nt: TGCGCCAGCAGCCAAGGGAAGCGGGGGGACCTCTTAGCCAAAAACATTCAGTACTTC
cdr3_aa: CASSQGKRGDLLAKNIQYF
d_call: TRBD2
v_call: TRBV4-1
j_call: TRBJ2-4
clone_size: many

cdr3_nt: TGTGCCAGCAGCTATCTACCTTATACGCAGTATTTT
cdr3_aa: CASSYLPYTQYF
d_call: NA
v_call: TRBV7-9
j_call: TRBJ2-3
clone_size: NA

cdr3_nt: TGTGCCAGCAGTGAACGTAACTCGAATGAAAAACTGTTTTTT
cdr3_aa: CASSERNSNEKLFF
d_call: NA
v_call: TRBV2
j_call: TRBJ1-4
clone_size: many

cdr3_nt: TGTGCCAGCAGTGAAATAATCGGCCGGAACACTGAAGCTTTCTTT
cdr3_aa: CASSEIIGRNTEAFF
d_call: NA
v_call: TRBV6-1
j_call: TRBJ1-1
clone_size: NA

cdr3_nt: TGTGCCAGCAGCCCACGGGGGATTCGGTACGAGCAGTACTTC
cdr3_aa: CASSPRGIRYEQYF
d_call: NA
v_call: TRBV7-9
j_call: TRBJ2-7
clone_size: few

cdr3_nt: TGTGCCAGCTCACCTAGTCCCGGAAACTACGAGCAGTACTTC
cdr3_aa: CASSPSPGNYEQYF
d_call: NA
v_call: TRBV18
j_call: TRBJ2-7
clone_size: few

cdr3_nt: TGTGCCAGCAGCTTAGCTCGGGGGCCGTACTACGAGCAGTACTTC
cdr3_aa: CASSLARGPYYEQYF
d_call: NA
v_call: TRBV7-2
j_call: TRBJ2-7
clone_size: NA

cdr3_nt: TGCAGTGCCCGTACAGGGGATGGACAGCCCCAGCATTTT
cdr3_aa: CSARTGDGQPQHF
d_call: TRBD1
v_call: TRBV20-1
j_call: TRBJ1-5
clone_size: few

cdr3_nt: TGTGCCAGCAGCTTACAATTCGTGTTCCCCGAGCTCCTGAACACTGAAGCTTTCTTT
cdr3_aa: CASSLQFVFPELLNTEAFF
d_call: NA
v_call: TRBV7-2
j_call: TRBJ1-1
clone_size: many